Listed here is a single T cell receptor beta chain. Followed over time, Seattle patients had been enrolled while infection was active. The sample comes from a study of blood T cell repertoires in COVID-19. Overall study context: Acute-phase and convalescent COVID-19 samples originated in the United States, Italy and Spain. From T cells, B-cell-depleted T cells, or PBMCs came the material, which was cDNA or gDNA.

Authors' data handling: Estimates of nucleated cell counts were drawn from the amplification of reference gene primers. The repertoire was sequenced with immunoSEQ multiplex PCR; TCRdb's copy has only in-frame clones and lacks some. The V and J calls and the clone size are those of that table, but D and trimming were determined from the DNA. The repertoire includes roughly 340,000 clones, roughly 90% of them detected once, and 3% sits in the top ten. Germline V gives CDR1 SGHNT, CDR2 YYREEE (reference sequence). With 3 bases clipped from V and 2 bases from J, the junction kept 3 bases outside the gene matches. This CDR3 has 15 residues.

The origin of this receptor is a woman aged 25-40 years with COVID-19, enrolled during active disease. Specimen: peripheral blood. This sequence joins TRBV5-4 and TRBJ1-4; 8 nucleotides agree with TRBD1. DNA for the CDR3: TGTGCCAGCAGCTGGGACAGGAGGACTAATGAAAAACTGTTTTTT. This translates into CASSWDRRTNEKLFF.